This T cell receptor (beta chain) was retrieved from a study of identifying expanded T cells in peripheral blood. TCRdb keeps only in-frame clones here, not all; method: immunoSEQ multiplex PCR. The sample lists about 85,000 clones, around 90% occurring once. Germline CDR1 is SGHTS and CDR2 is YDEGEE. This CDR3 has 14 residues. Trimming pared 0 bases from V and 6 bases from J, leaving 12 bases between. J is TRBJ1-1 and V is TRBV5-8, with D unresolved. Sample: blood. The clonotype was recovered from a person aged 18 to 75 in good health. In DNA form, the CDR3 reads TGTGCCAGCAGCTTGGAACCCCCGGAGGCTGAAGCTTTCTTT. Translation: CASSLEPPEAEAFF.